The next 25 T cell receptor beta chains were all read from a single sample in a study of blood T cell repertoires in COVID-19. The method was immunoSEQ multiplex PCR; TCRdb's version includes in-frame clones alone and lacks a portion of them. This sample has fewer than 250,000 clones, with approximately 87% found just once. The specimen was peripheral blood. The receptors come from a woman aged 45-59 years with acute or convalescent COVID-19.

The chain has TRBV7-8 and TRBJ1-1; the D gene is possibly TRBD1 (6 bases). Germline CDR1 and CDR2: SGHVS and FQNEAQ. The CDR3 runs to 13 residues. Trimming took off 5 bases at V and 1 base at J, with 8 bases between the two ends. The DNA of the CDR3 is TGTGCCAGCAGCAGGACAGCGAACACTGAAGCTTTCTTT. Translation: CASSRTANTEAFF. Filled out from reference TRBV7-8 and TRBJ1-1, the complete variable domain reads GAGVSQSPRYKVAKRGQDVALRCDPISGHVSLFWYQQALGQGPEFLTYFQNEAQLDKSGLPSDRFFAERPEGSVSTLKIQRTQQEDSAVYLCASSRTANTEAFFGQGTRLTVV.

The chain has TRBV5-1 and TRBJ2-4; 11 bases are a match to TRBD2. With 3 bases clipped from V and 7 bases from J, the junction kept 6 bases outside the gene matches. Germline CDR1 SGHRS, CDR2 YFSETQ. The CDR3 loop spans 15 amino acids. The CDR3 protein is CASSSTSGGRNIQYF. DNA for the CDR3: TGCGCCAGCAGCTCTACTAGCGGGGGTAGGAACATTCAGTACTTC.

V gene TRBV2 combines with J gene TRBJ1-3; weak D call: TRBD1 (6 bases). This CDR3 contains 13 residues. Looked up from germline, CDR1 is SNHLY and CDR2 is FYNNEI. The germline V and J ends were trimmed by 3 bases and 4 bases, with 7 bases remaining between them. In DNA form, the CDR3 reads TGTGCCAGCAGTGACAGGGGAGGAAACACCATATATTTT. Amino acid sequence: CASSDRGGNTIYF.

This sequence joins TRBV7-3 and TRBJ2-1; the match to TRBD2 covers 10 bases. The junction had 10 bases not matched to a gene; V was cut back by 5 bases and J by 3 bases. This CDR3 is built from 17 residues. The germline CDR1 and CDR2 sequences are SGHTA and FQGTGA. CDR3 coding DNA: TGTGCCAGCAGCCTTGATGGGGGACTAGCGAACTACAATGAGCAGTTCTTC. Translated, it gives CASSLDGGLANYNEQFF.

Only a few counts were recorded for this clone. V gene TRBV18 combines with J gene TRBJ2-6; TRBD2 matches at 11 bases. The V gene's germline CDR1 is KGHSH and CDR2 LQKENI. The V and J ends lost 4 bases and 2 bases, in that order; junction bases with no gene match: 13. This CDR3 is 20 amino acids long. CDR3 coding DNA: TGTGCCAGCTCACGGCAGACAATTATAGCGGGAGGGCCTGGGGCCAACGTCCTGACTTTC. Its protein product is CASSRQTIIAGGPGANVLTF.

J is TRBJ2-2 and V is TRBV19; D is unresolved. This CDR3 region has 15 residues. The germline gives CDR1 LNHDA, CDR2 SQIVND (reference sequence). Trimming shortened V by 4 bases and J by 1 base, and 10 bases separated the two germline ends. Here the CDR3 reads CASSRSLQNTGELFF. The CDR3 nucleotides read TGTGCCAGTAGTAGGTCACTACAGAACACCGGGGAGCTGTTTTTT.

This clone was recorded a few times. V usage is TRBV21-1 and J usage is TRBJ1-5; TRBD1 is taken as the D call from the table, unchecked against the DNA. TRBV21-1 counts as a pseudogene. The CDR3 sequence is 16 residues long. CDR3 residues: CASSKRLDRGNQPQHF. For the CDR3, the DNA is TGTGCCAGCAGCAAACGTCTGGACAGGGGCAATCAGCCCCAGCATTTT.

CDR3 bases: TGTGCCAGCAGCTTAGAGCTTCATAGCTCCTACGAGCAGTACTTC. Translating gives CASSLELHSSYEQYF. The chain links TRBV7-2 to TRBJ2-7; no definite D call. The germline V and J ends were trimmed by 1 base and 0 bases, with 10 bases remaining between them. The germline V gene encodes CDR1 SGHTA and CDR2 FQGNSA. This CDR3 has 15 residues.

The genes are TRBV11-2 and TRBJ1-2, with 10 bases matching TRBD1. V lost 4 bases to trimming and J lost 6 bases; unmatched junction nucleotides: 11. CDR1 and CDR2 (germline): SGHAT, FQNNGV. The CDR3 covers 16 residues. CDR3 sequence: CASSSAAGQGIDGYTF. The CDR3 DNA is TGTGCCAGCAGCTCCGCCGCGGGACAGGGGATCGATGGCTACACCTTC.

The chain couples TRBV2 to TRBJ2-7; D call uncertain. Germline CDR1 reads SNHLY; CDR2 reads FYNNEI. CDR3 length: 11 amino acids. V was pared by 7 bases and J by 5 bases, with 9 bases between. The DNA of the CDR3 is TGTGCCAGCATCCGCCGGGACGAGCAGTACTTC. This gives the protein CASIRRDEQYF.

The V gene is TRBV6-2 or TRBV6-3, the J gene TRBJ2-1; 9 nucleotides agree with TRBD2. Per the germline V gene, CDR1 is MNHEY and CDR2 is SVGEGT. V lost 0 bases, J lost 3 bases, and 6 bases stayed unmatched. This CDR3 has 17 residues. CDR3: CASSYSPPSGVYNEQFF. The CDR3 DNA reads as TGTGCCAGCAGTTACTCACCCCCTAGCGGGGTCTACAATGAGCAGTTCTTC.

This clone was detected a few times. The J gene is TRBJ1-5, the V gene TRBV6-2 or TRBV6-3; no clear D gene. Germline V gene lookup returns CDR1 MNHEY and CDR2 SVGEGT. V dropped 6 bases and J dropped 2 bases, with 17 bases sitting between them. This CDR3 has 16 residues. The CDR3 sequence is CASSPHGLEGNQPQHF. Here the CDR3 DNA reads TGTGCCAGCAGCCCCCATGGTCTTGAGGGCAATCAGCCCCAGCATTTT.

The V and J genes are TRBV27 and TRBJ1-6, with D possibly matching TRBD1 (5 bases). From germline, CDR1 is MNHEY and CDR2 SMNVEV (reference sequence). The V end lost 5 bases, the J end lost 0 bases, and 14 bases lay between the germline ends. This CDR3 is 17 amino acids long. The chain's CDR3 is CASSTRQGGSYNSPLHF. DNA for the CDR3: TGTGCCAGCAGTACCCGCCAGGGAGGCTCCTATAATTCACCCCTCCACTTT.

This clone showed up just a few times. The genes are TRBV3-1 (or the pseudogene TRBV3-2) and TRBJ2-3; the match to TRBD2 covers 10 bases. The V gene end was trimmed by 4 bases and the J gene end by 1 base; junction bases not matched to a gene: 5. This CDR3 has 16 amino acids. In germline, CDR1 is LGHDT, CDR2 YNNKEL (reference sequence). CDR3 DNA: TGTGCCAGCAGCCCGTATCTAGCGGGGGGCACAGATACGCAGTATTTT. It is translated as CASSPYLAGGTDTQYF.

The sample holds one count of this clone. This CDR3 reads CASSQRTLGEEQYF. CDR3 nucleotides: TGTGCCAGCAGCCAACGTACACTCGGAGAGGAGCAGTACTTC. This chain links TRBV16 with TRBJ2-7; D not resolved. Germline V gene lookup returns CDR1 KGHSY and CDR2 FQNENV. The CDR3 totals 14 residues. The germline V and J ends were trimmed by 2 bases and 7 bases, with 15 bases remaining between them.

This clone was picked up one time. This sequence joins TRBV30 and TRBJ1-1; D gene unclear. V was pared by 5 bases and J by 7 bases, with 14 bases between. This CDR3 is built from 12 residues. Germline lookup yields CDR1 GTSNPN and CDR2 SVGIG (reference sequence). The CDR3 loop reads CAWGDKNLEAFF. The DNA of the CDR3 is TGTGCCTGGGGCGACAAAAACCTTGAAGCTTTCTTT.

The chain links TRBV5-1 to TRBJ2-1; TRBD2 matches 8 bases. The junction had 4 bases not matched to a gene; V was cut back by 0 bases and J by 8 bases. The CDR3 extends over 14 amino acids. The germline CDR1 and CDR2 sequences are SGHRS and YFSETQ. This CDR3 reads CASSLAGLVYEQFF. Written as DNA, the CDR3 is TGCGCCAGCAGCTTGGCGGGACTAGTTTATGAGCAGTTCTTC.

The chain employs TRBV27 and TRBJ1-1; D not resolved. CDR1 is MNHEY and CDR2 is SMNVEV in the germline V gene (reference sequence). With 8 bases removed from V and 9 bases from J, the gap between germline ends came to 10 bases. This CDR3 has 10 residues. The CDR3 DNA reads TGTGCCAGCTTCGGGAGTCAAGCTTTCTTT. Amino acid sequence: CASFGSQAFF.

The J gene is TRBJ1-4, the V gene TRBV3-1 (or the pseudogene TRBV3-2); TRBD1 might be the D (6 bases). V dropped 5 bases and J dropped 6 bases, with 19 bases sitting between them. This CDR3 is built from 16 residues. CDR1 and CDR2 (germline): LGHDT, YNNKEL (reference sequence). The chain's CDR3 is CASSSKLRQGYEKLFF. The CDR3 coding sequence is TGTGCCAGCAGCTCCAAGCTGAGGCAGGGGTATGAAAAACTGTTTTTT.

The V gene is TRBV2, the J gene TRBJ1-5; D is unclear. CDR1 is SNHLY, CDR2 FYNNEI, per germline. Trimming shortened V by 3 bases and J by 0 bases, and 18 bases separated the two germline ends. The length of the CDR3 is 18 residues. The CDR3 loop reads CASSDLAPSIISNQPQHF. Written as DNA, the CDR3 is TGTGCCAGCAGTGATTTGGCACCCAGTATTATTAGCAATCAGCCCCAGCATTTT.

The J gene is TRBJ2-7, the V gene TRBV21-1; the D call in the table, TRBD2, was not verified against the DNA. TRBV21-1 is listed as a pseudogene. The CDR3 contains 12 residues. The CDR3 here is CASRDPGGEQYF. In nucleotides, the CDR3 is TGTGCCAGCAGAGACCCTGGCGGCGAGCAGTACTTC.

The count of this clone is one. The chain links TRBV19 to TRBJ2-7; D might be TRBD1 (5 bases). This CDR3 has 15 residues. V was clipped by 1 base and J by 2 bases, with 12 bases between them. Germline assignment: CDR1 LNHDA and CDR2 SQIVND (reference sequence). CDR3 residues: CASSIGRGIAYEQYF. CDR3 nucleotide sequence: TGTGCCAGTAGTATAGGTAGGGGAATAGCCTACGAGCAGTACTTC.

This rearrangement joins TRBV4-3 to TRBJ2-2; 8 bases are shared with TRBD1. CDR3 size: 16 residues. The trim removed 0 bases at V and 6 bases at J, leaving 6 bases unmatched. The germline V gene encodes CDR1 LGHNA and CDR2 YSLEER. CDR3 sequence: CASSQDGQGASGELFF. The CDR3 nucleotides read TGCGCCAGCAGCCAAGACGGCCAGGGGGCCTCCGGGGAGCTGTTTTTT.

The V gene is TRBV5-1, the J gene TRBJ2-5; 11 nucleotides agree with TRBD2. The CDR3 is 15 amino acids. Per germline, CDR1 SGHRS and CDR2 YFSETQ. The J segment lost 4 bases and the V segment lost 2 bases, leaving 4 bases of the junction unmatched. For the CDR3, the DNA is TGCGCCAGCAGCTTATCCGGGACTAGCGGAGAGACCCAGTACTTC. As protein: CASSLSGTSGETQYF.

The gene calls are TRBV6-2 or TRBV6-3 and TRBJ1-2, with TRBD1 identical over 8 bases. Germline CDR1 reads MNHEY; CDR2 reads SVGEGT. The junction had 2 bases not matched to a gene; V was cut back by 5 bases and J by 0 bases. This CDR3 is 14 amino acids long. The CDR3 nucleotides are TGTGCCAGCAGTGAGACAGGGGCTAACTATGGCTACACCTTC. This codes for CASSETGANYGYTF.